This T cell receptor beta chain is from a study of T cell responses to AZD1222 COVID-19 vaccine. Study in general: Second doses that came at about 4 or about 12 weeks were put together. Overall study results and limits: Nearly half of the spike-specific TCRs reportedly recognize variant regions that carry no mutations. The donor group comprised mostly white British people and more females; the analysis possibly underestimated clonal diversity.

Here immunoSEQ multiplex PCR was the method, and the copy in TCRdb shows in-frame clones only, minus some. The sample consists of 150,000 or so clones, roughly nine tenths of them appearing once. A note on this clone: Its specificity is not known.

The CDR3 covers 17 residues. V shed 1 base and J shed 1 base, with 11 bases lying between them. The germline V gene encodes CDR1 SGHTA and CDR2 FQGNSA. The sample in question was peripheral blood, obtained on day 0 of AZD1222 vaccination. This TCR was recovered from an adult in good health. J is TRBJ2-6 and V is TRBV7-2; D assignment may be TRBD1 or TRBD2 (5 bases each). The CDR3 loop is CASSLVRWGSGANVLTF. CDR3 DNA sequence: TGTGCCAGCAGCTTAGTAAGATGGGGGTCTGGGGCCAACGTCCTGACTTTC.